This TCR beta chain was documented in a study of immune heterogeneity within non-small cell lung tumors listed by TCRdb under 2018. Describing the broader study: By histology, the tumors included some ten non-squamous carcinomas, several squamous cell carcinomas and 1 tumor not otherwise specified. To look at intratumoral immune heterogeneity, the study ran whole-exome sequencing, RNA-seq and TCR beta repertoire sequencing on several spatially distinct regions taken from every NSCLC tumor. TCR repertoires were analyzed from some 59 tumor loci of some 15 patients, whereas transcriptome data were available for only approximately 43 loci from about a dozen patients. Binding of neoantigens to the HLA alleles of each patient was predicted with netMHCpan-3.0 for mutant peptides of 8 to 11 amino acids. Paper-wide results and their limitations: Local T-cell repertoire clonality showed a statistically significant but moderate positive correlation with local tumor mutational burden (R around 0.31). Identical dominant CDR3B clonotypes recurred across loci within a patient, yet different tumor locations also harbored unique high-frequency clones. Individual patients mostly had different high-frequency TCR beta clonotypes.

The TCR beta CDR3 region was amplified with a multiplex PCR system whose first round of 10 cycles used 32 V-gene forward primers and 13 J-gene reverse primers. A QIAGEN Multiplex PCR Kit was used for first-round PCR, and the primer sequences were filed in Chinese patent CN105087789A. A second PCR round added Illumina universal primers using the Phusion High-Fidelity PCR Kit. TCR libraries were paired-end sequenced at 151 bp read length on the Illumina HiSeq X Ten platform. Turning to the authors' computational methods: Cutadapt was used to discard reads without multiplex PCR primers, PEAR merged the read pairs, and MiXCR with default settings called the CDR3 regions. Shannon entropy measured repertoire diversity, and clonality was calculated as one minus the Shannon entropy divided by the ln of the count of productive unique sequences. Clonotypes at a frequency of at least 0.5% were defined as dominant or high-frequency T-cell clones. TCRdb reworked the public reads: Q25 trimming with fastp, MiXCR clone assembly, productive beta chains retained. Each CDR3 protein gets just one entry, which takes the most common genes and DNA from the rows behind it. The V and J calls come from TCRdb's annotation, not from the publication. A total of roughly 8,900 distinct CDR3 sequences appear in this sample, roughly a third of them only once. The ten most abundant clones make up 10% to 12% of the sample.

Note on this clonotype: It lacks a known antigen. Base qualities are not provided; no much larger clone lies one nucleotide away.

The TCR template was genomic DNA extracted from bulk tumor tissue, and 450 to 750 ng of gDNA was amplified for each sample. During surgery, several biopsies were collected from each primary tumor and placed as far from one another as possible within the tumor mass. The study cohort was described as untreated and was composed of newly diagnosed NSCLC cases undergoing curative surgery. The donor group was made up of roughly 15 newly diagnosed non-small cell lung cancer patients undergoing surgery with curative intent. A couple of independent pathologists reviewed the resected tumor masses. Only high-quality DNA and RNA samples were carried forward to sequencing. The sequence was obtained from a man in his 60s with non-small cell lung cancer. What was sequenced was lung tumor tissue.

The CDR3 region: CASSVQAGSYEQYF. The nucleotide sequence reads as follows: TGTGCCAGCAGCGTACAGGCGGGCTCCTACGAGCAGTACTTC. The chain was built from TRBV9 and TRBJ2-7, with TRBD2 perhaps the D gene, on 5 matching bases. V loses 1 base of germline sequence and J loses 0 bases, and the interval between the two ends is 8 bases. There are 14 amino acids in the CDR3, from cysteine to phenylalanine inclusive. The retained sequence is limited to the CDR3, 42 bases, with the frame set at the first base. The germline V gene supplies CDR1 SGDLS and CDR2 YYNGEE.